This is a list of T cell receptor beta chains from one sample in a study of OX40 agonist ivuxolimab in advanced cancers. Produced via immunoSEQ multiplex PCR; TCRdb's table is partial and in-frame only. Of roughly 20,000 clones in the sample, 72% were seen once. This specimen consisted of CD4+ or CD8+ T cells sorted from blood, obtained in a trial of the OX40 agonist ivuxolimab. The receptors come from an adult with an advanced solid tumor such as melanoma, head and neck, liver or kidney cancer. The CDR3 runs from the conserved cysteine through the conserved F or W. A D gene is named only where the DNA matches it firmly. Clone size, where shown, is once, few, many, or a class for clones that have expanded.

d_gene,j_gene,len,v_gene,abundance,CDR3nt,CDR3aa
.,TRBJ1-6,12,TRBV6-5,.,TGTGCCAGCACAGGGATGAATTCACCCCTCCACTTT,CASTGMNSPLHF
.,TRBJ2-7,13,TRBV2,few,TGTGCCAGCAAAGACGGTTTCTCCTACGAGCAGTACTTC,CASKDGFSYEQYF
.,TRBJ2-5,15,TRBV9,.,TGTGCCAGCAGCGTAAACGGTGGGGGGCAAGAGACCCAGTACTTC,CASSVNGGGQETQYF
.,TRBJ2-7,13,TRBV11-1,.,TGTGCCAGCAGCTTCCCGAGCTCCTACGAGCAGTACTTC,CASSFPSSYEQYF
.,TRBJ2-1,12,TRBV7-9,.,TGTGCCAGCAGCATAGAAGTCTATGAGCAGTTCTTC,CASSIEVYEQFF
.,TRBJ2-3,13,TRBV6-5,few,TGTGCCAGCAGTTACCCGAACACAGATACGCAGTATTTT,CASSYPNTDTQYF
.,TRBJ2-1,13,TRBV27,medium-sized,TGTGCCAGTGAGGGACTTGGTGACAATGAGCAGTTCTTC,CASEGLGDNEQFF
TRBD1,TRBJ1-4,15,TRBV7-2,.,TGTGCCAGCAGCTTAGGGACAGGGGATAATGAAAAACTGTTTTTT,CASSLGTGDNEKLFF
TRBD1,TRBJ2-7,16,TRBV28,.,TGTGCCAGCAGTTCAAACAGGGGACCCCTCCTAGCCGAGCAGTACTTC,CASSSNRGPLLAEQYF
.,TRBJ2-5,13,TRBV7-2,.,TGTGCCAGCAGCTTCAGGGGTCAAGAGACCCAGTACTTC,CASSFRGQETQYF
TRBD2,TRBJ2-1,18,TRBV7-2,.,TGTGCCAGCAGCCAACAGCCACTAGCGGGGGGTCTGGACAATGAGCAGTTCTTC,CASSQQPLAGGLDNEQFF
.,TRBJ1-1,13,TRBV10-3,.,TGTGCCATCAAAGGCCTCCGAGGGACTGAAGCTTTCTTT,CAIKGLRGTEAFF
.,TRBJ2-5,16,TRBV5-6,.,TGTGCCAGCAGCTTAGAGGGGTGGGGCCTCCAAGAGACCCAGTACTTC,CASSLEGWGLQETQYF
.,TRBJ2-3,17,TRBV2,.,TGTGCCAGCAGTGCGACTTTCAGCGGGACAAGCACAGATACGCAGTATTTT,CASSATFSGTSTDTQYF
.,TRBJ2-7,15,TRBV7-9,.,TGTGCCAGCAGCTTAGAATCAGGGCTAACCTACGAGCAGTACTTC,CASSLESGLTYEQYF
.,TRBJ2-7,14,TRBV7-9,.,TGTGCCAGCAGCTCCGGGACACTATCCTACGAGCAGTACTTC,CASSSGTLSYEQYF
.,TRBJ1-6,14,TRBV5-1,.,TGTGCCAGCAGCTTAGGAGTAGGCGTGCGACCCCTCCACTTT,CASSLGVGVRPLHF
.,TRBJ1-5,15,TRBV4-1,.,TGCGCCAGCAGCCAAGAAAGACAGGCTAGAATGCCCCAGCATTTT,CASSQERQARMPQHF
TRBD2,TRBJ2-2,16,TRBV9,.,TGTGCCAGCAGCGCCAATCTAGCGGGGCCCACCGGGGAGCTGTTTTTT,CASSANLAGPTGELFF
.,TRBJ1-2,14,TRBV5-3,.,TGTGCCAGCAGCCCCTTGGAGGGGCCTGTTGGCTACACCTTC,CASSPLEGPVGYTF
.,TRBJ2-7,13,TRBV13,.,TGTGCCAGCAGCGAAAGACTAGTCGACGAGCAGTACTTC,CASSERLVDEQYF
.,TRBJ2-1,16,TRBV5-1,.,TGCGCCAGCAGCTTGGCGGGGTTTAAATCCTACAATGAGCAGTTCTTC,CASSLAGFKSYNEQFF
TRBD2,TRBJ2-1,16,TRBV18,.,TGTGCCAGCTCACGAGCCGGGACTAGCGGCTACAATGAGCAGTTCTTC,CASSRAGTSGYNEQFF
.,TRBJ1-1,15,TRBV5-6,few,TGTGCCAGCAGCCCGGACCCTCTTGTGGGCACTGAAGCTTTCTTT,CASSPDPLVGTEAFF